This T cell receptor beta chain was profiled in a study of cytomegalovirus exposure and HLA in healthy donors. Study findings and constraints: Later analysis associated a missense DCLRE1C variant with TCR beta V- and J-gene trimming. A later analysis showed HLA-associated TCR beta chains outstripping equally common others in clonal expansion.

With respect to this clone: Antigen: not known.

With 60 Vbeta and 13 Jbeta primers, the PCR was carried out. Profiling relied on immunoSEQ multiplex PCR, and the TCRdb table lists in-frame clones only, not all of them. The data contain about 120,000 clones, more than 80% of them singletons. The CDR3 is made up of 14 amino acids. V lost 11 bases and J lost 0, with 16 bases in between. Germline V gene lookup returns CDR1 SGHVS and CDR2 FNYEAQ. The sample comprised PBMCs. The sequence came from a man aged 25 to 40 in good health and CMV-seronegative. The chain combines TRBV7-6 with TRBJ2-5; D may be TRBD2 (6 bases). The CDR3 sequence: CARNRDWDQETQYF. The CDR3 coding sequence is TGTGCCCGGAACCGGGACTGGGACCAAGAGACCCAGTACTTC.